This T cell receptor beta chain was profiled in a study of Ad26.COV2.S vaccination and SARS-CoV-2 variants (dated by TCRdb to about 2021). For context, the study as a whole: Donors in the vaccine arm were drawn from COV1001, a multicentre, randomized, double-blind, placebo-controlled phase I-IIa trial testing Ad26.COV2.S in healthy adults. Ad26.COV2.S was administered intramuscularly at a dose of 5x10^10 or 1x10^11 viral particles, either as one shot or as two shots given 56 days apart. Sequencing of the TCRbeta repertoire served to evaluate the specificity and breadth of SARS-CoV-2-reactive T cell receptors following Ad26.COV2.S vaccination. A total of 32 samples were included in the TCR-sequenced set, comprising some 20 Ad26.COV2.S vaccine recipients, 5 placebo recipients and 8 SARS-CoV-2 convalescent individuals. Trial participants were randomized into five groups of five: low-dose or high-dose Ad26.COV2.S given once or twice, or placebo on both occasions. Investigators did not know the trial group allocation while performing experiments and assessing outcomes.

From the cysteine up to the phenylalanine, the CDR3 has a length of 13 residues. The sequence is cut down to CDR3 DNA, 39 bases in frame from base 1. The CDR1 and CDR2 encoded by the germline V gene are SGHTA and FQGTGA. Here V drops 9 bases and J drops 6 bases, and the junction holds 4 bases not matched to any gene. What the study reported, not specific to this receptor: The authors noted that total T cell responses may have been underestimated by the TCR breadth and depth analyses. The study was not powered to compare responses between vaccine doses or regimens. Compared with placebo recipients, Ad26.COV2.S recipients showed higher spike-specific TCR breadth (P = 0.0014). After vaccination, spike-specific CD8+ and CD4+ T cell responses were reported to show substantial breadth. Vaccine and placebo recipients had comparable non-spike TCR breadth, which fits with the vaccine containing only spike.

As regards this clone: Its target antigen remains unknown. No base quality information exists; no much larger clone differs at one position.

The immunoSEQ Assay was used to sequence TCRbeta CDR3 regions. After extraction, genomic DNA underwent amplification by bias-controlled multiplex PCR, followed by high-throughput sequencing. Under the source paper's analysis protocol: To quantify the absolute abundance of each unique TCRbeta CDR3 region, sequences were collapsed and filtered. Usable DNA was measured by amplifying reference genes present in all nucleated cells, and TCRbeta template counts were normalized to that usable DNA to estimate T cell fraction. Repertoire TCRs were annotated as SARS-CoV-2-specific when V gene, CDR3 amino acid sequence and J gene were exactly matched to a known reactive TCR set. The reference SARS-CoV-2 TCR set was obtained from MIRA and was filtered for enrichment in COVID-19-positive ImmuneCODE repertoires, whereby public or cross-reactive TCRs were removed. Using the MIRA antigens, annotated TCRs were further analysed by specific ORF or by position within an ORF. Breadth was defined as annotated unique rearrangements over total unique productive rearrangements; depth was the summed frequency of those rearrangements. Two-sided Wilcoxon rank-sum tests were applied when comparing TCR breadth between groups. TCRdb stores this immuneACCESS table with in-frame sequences only. Part of the clones is absent; in the studies checked, under half of the shortfall reflects unresolved V genes, and no reason is known for the rest. V, J and clone size are taken as reported in that table, and D and trimming were inferred from the DNA itself. Across this sample there are over 400,000 clones, with roughly nine tenths seen only once. Around 2.5% of the sample lies in the top ten.

In light of the paper, this sample's treatment or condition label describes: 15 to 20 received Ad26.COV2.S at low or high dose, single or two shots; about 5 received placebo; per-sample allocation not given. Repertoires of vaccine and placebo recipients were sequenced from samples collected on day 63 after the first injection. In Cohort 1b, roughly 26 adults aged 18-55 years were enrolled at a single site in Boston, USA, between 29 July and 7 August 2020. As a vaccine, Ad26.COV2.S was a replication-incompetent adenovirus type 26 vector that expressed a prefusion-stabilized SARS-CoV-2 spike protein derived from the original Wuhan strain.

Rearrangement joined TRBV7-3 to TRBJ2-1; the junction holds 11 bases that match TRBD1. The input for sequencing was peripheral blood, taken in a trial of Ad26.COV2.S vaccine versus placebo. The receptor was derived from a person aged 18-65 years who received the Ad26.COV2.S COVID-19 vaccine or a placebo. The CDR3: CASGQGALNEQFF. The bases read TGTGCCAGTGGACAGGGGGCCCTCAATGAGCAGTTCTTC.